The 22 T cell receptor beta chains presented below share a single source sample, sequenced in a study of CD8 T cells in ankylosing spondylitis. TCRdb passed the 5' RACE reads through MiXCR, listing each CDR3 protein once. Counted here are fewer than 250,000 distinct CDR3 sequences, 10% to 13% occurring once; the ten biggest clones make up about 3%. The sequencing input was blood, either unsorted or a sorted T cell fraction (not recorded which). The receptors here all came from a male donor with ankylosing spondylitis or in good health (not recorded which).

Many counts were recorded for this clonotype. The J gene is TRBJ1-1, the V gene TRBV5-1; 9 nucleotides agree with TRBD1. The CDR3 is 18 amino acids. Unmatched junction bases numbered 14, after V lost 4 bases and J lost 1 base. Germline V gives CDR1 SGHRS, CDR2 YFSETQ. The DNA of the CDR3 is TGCGCCAGCAGCCCCTATAGGGGACAGGGAGCGTGGAACACTGAAGCTTTCTTT. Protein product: CASSPYRGQGAWNTEAFF.

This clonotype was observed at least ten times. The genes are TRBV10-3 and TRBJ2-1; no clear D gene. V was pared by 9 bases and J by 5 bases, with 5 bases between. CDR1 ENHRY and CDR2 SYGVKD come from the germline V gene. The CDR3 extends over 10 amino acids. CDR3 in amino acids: CAMGNNEQFF. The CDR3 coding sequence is TGTGCCATGGGAAACAATGAGCAGTTCTTC.

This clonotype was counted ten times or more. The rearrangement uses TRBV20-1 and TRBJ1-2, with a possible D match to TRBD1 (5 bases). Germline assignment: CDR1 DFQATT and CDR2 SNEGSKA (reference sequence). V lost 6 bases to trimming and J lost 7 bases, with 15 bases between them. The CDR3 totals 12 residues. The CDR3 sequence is CSALDRGVGYTF. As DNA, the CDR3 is TGCAGTGCACTTGACAGAGGGGTTGGCTACACCTTC.

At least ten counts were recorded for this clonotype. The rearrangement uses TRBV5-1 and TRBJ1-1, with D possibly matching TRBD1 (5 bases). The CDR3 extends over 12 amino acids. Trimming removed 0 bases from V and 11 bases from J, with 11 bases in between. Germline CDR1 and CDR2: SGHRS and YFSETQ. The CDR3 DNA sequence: TGCGCCAGCAGCTTGGAGGCAGGGACGGCTTTCTTT. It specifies CASSLEAGTAFF. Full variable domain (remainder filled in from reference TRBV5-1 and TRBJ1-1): KAGVTQTPRYLIKTRGQQVTLSCSPISGHRSVSWYQQTPGQGLQFLFEYFSETQRNKGNFPGRFSGRQFSNSRSEMNVSTLELGDSALYLCASSLEAGTAFFGQGTRLTVV.

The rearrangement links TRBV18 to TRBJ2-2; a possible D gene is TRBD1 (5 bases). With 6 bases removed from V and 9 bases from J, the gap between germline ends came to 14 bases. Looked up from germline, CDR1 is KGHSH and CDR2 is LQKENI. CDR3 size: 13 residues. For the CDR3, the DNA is TGTGCCAGCTCGCTTGACAGAACCAGGGAGCTGTTTTTT. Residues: CASSLDRTRELFF.

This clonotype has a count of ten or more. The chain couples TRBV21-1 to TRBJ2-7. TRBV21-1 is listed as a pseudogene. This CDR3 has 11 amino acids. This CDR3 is CASTPPCEQYF. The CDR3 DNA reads TGTGCCAGCACCCCTCCATGCGAGCAGTACTTC.

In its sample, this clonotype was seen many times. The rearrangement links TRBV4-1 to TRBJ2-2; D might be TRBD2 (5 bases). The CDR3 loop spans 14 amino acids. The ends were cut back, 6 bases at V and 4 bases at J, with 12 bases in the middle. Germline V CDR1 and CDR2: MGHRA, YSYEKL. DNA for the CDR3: TGCGCCAGCAGGGAGGCAGAGGCCACCGGGGAGCTGTTTTTT. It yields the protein CASREAEATGELFF.

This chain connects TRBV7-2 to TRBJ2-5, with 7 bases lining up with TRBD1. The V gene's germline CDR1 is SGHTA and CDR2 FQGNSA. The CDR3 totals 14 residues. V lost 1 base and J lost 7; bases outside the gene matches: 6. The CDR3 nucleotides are TGTGCCAGCAGCTTAGATACAGGGGTAGTGACCCAGTACTTC. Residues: CASSLDTGVVTQYF.

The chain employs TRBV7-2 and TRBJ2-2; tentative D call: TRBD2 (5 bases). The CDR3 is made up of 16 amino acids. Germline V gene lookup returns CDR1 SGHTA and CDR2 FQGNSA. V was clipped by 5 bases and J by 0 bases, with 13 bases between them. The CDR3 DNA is TGTGCCAGCAGCCCGCGGACTGCTACGAACACCGGGGAGCTGTTTTTT. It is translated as CASSPRTATNTGELFF. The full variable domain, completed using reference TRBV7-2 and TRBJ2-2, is GAGVSQSPSNKVTEKGKDVELRCDPISGHTALYWYRQSLGQGLEFLIYFQGNSAPDKSGLPSDRFSAERTGGSVSTLTIQRTQQEDSAVYLCASSPRTATNTGELFFGEGSRLTVL.

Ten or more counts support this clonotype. CDR3 in DNA: TGTGCCAGCAGCTTAGAGATTGGGACTAGGGACCACGAGCAGTACTTC. Translated, it gives CASSLEIGTRDHEQYF. V is TRBV7-8 and J is TRBJ2-7, with TRBD2 matching over 8 bases. Germline CDR1 SGHVS, CDR2 FQNEAQ. The J segment lost 5 bases and the V segment lost 1 base, leaving 10 bases of the junction unmatched. The CDR3 extends over 16 amino acids.

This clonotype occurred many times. CDR3 in amino acids: CASSLGWRGGEQFF. As DNA, the CDR3 is TGTGCCAGCAGCTTGGGTTGGAGGGGAGGCGAGCAGTTCTTC. V and J are TRBV5-6 and TRBJ2-1; a possible D gene is TRBD2 (6 bases). CDR3 length equals 14 residues. Trimming pared 0 bases from V and 10 bases from J, leaving 14 bases between. Germline CDR1 and CDR2: SGHDT and YYEEEE.

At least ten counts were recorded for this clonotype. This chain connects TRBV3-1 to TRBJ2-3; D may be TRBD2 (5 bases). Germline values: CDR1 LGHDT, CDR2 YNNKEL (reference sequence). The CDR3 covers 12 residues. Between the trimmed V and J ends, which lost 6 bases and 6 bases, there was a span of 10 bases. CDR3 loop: CASRDSSDTQYF. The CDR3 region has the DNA TGTGCCAGCAGGGACTCTAGCGATACGCAGTATTTT.

The CDR3 region has the DNA TGTGCCAGCAGCTTGACTTTCGGGAAAACTGAAGCTTTCTTT. Amino acid sequence: CASSLTFGKTEAFF. The chain couples TRBV5-5 to TRBJ1-1; D gene unclear. Germline V CDR1 and CDR2: SGHKS, YYEKEE (reference sequence). The CDR3 contains 14 residues. V lost 1 base to trimming and J lost 5 bases, with 12 bases between them.

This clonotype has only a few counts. CDR3 in amino acids: CASTRTSNTEAFF. As DNA, the CDR3 is TGTGCCAGCACCAGGACATCGAACACTGAAGCTTTCTTT. The V call is TRBV7-9, the J call TRBJ1-1, with D perhaps TRBD1 (5 bases). Germline-derived CDR1 and CDR2 are SEHNR and FQNEAQ (reference sequence). V lost 7 bases and J 1 base, leaving 10 bases between the germline ends. There are 13 residues in the CDR3.

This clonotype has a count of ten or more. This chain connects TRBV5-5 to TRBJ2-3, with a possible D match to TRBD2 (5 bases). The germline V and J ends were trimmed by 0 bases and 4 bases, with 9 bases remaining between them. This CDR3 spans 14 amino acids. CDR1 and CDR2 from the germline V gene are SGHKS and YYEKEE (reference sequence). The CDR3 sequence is CASSLASAADTQYF. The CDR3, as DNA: TGTGCCAGCAGCTTGGCGTCAGCGGCAGATACGCAGTATTTT.

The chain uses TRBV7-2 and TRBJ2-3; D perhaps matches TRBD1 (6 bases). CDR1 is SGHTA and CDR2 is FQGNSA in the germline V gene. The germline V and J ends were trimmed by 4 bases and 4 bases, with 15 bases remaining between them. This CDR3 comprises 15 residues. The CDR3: CASSSEGVPPDTQYF. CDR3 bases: TGTGCCAGCAGCTCAGAGGGGGTCCCCCCAGATACGCAGTATTTT.

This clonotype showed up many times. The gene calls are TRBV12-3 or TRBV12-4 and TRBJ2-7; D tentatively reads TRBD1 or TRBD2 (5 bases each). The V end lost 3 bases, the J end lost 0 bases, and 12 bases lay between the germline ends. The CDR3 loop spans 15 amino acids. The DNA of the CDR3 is TGTGCCAGCAGTTTCGGGACCGTTAGCTCCTACGAGCAGTACTTC. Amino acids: CASSFGTVSSYEQYF.

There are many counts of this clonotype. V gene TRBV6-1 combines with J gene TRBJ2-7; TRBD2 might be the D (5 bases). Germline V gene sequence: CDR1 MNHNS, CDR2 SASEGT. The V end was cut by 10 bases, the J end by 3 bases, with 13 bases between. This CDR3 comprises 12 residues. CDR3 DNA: TGTGCCACATACGGGGAACACTACGAGCAGTACTTC. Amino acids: CATYGEHYEQYF.

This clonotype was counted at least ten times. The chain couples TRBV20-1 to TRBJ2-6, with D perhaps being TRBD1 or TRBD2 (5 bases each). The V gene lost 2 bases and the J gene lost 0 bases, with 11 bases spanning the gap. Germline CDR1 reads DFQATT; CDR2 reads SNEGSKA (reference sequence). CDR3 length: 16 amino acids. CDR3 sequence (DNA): TGCAGTGCTAGAAAATTGGGGGACTCTGGGGCCAACGTCCTGACTTTC. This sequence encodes CSARKLGDSGANVLTF.

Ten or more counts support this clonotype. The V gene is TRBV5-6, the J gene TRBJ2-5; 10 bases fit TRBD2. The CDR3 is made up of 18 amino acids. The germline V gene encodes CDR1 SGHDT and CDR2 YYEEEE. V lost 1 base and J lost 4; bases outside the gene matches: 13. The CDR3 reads CASSLRLAGARGGETQYF. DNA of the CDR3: TGTGCCAGCAGCTTGAGGCTAGCGGGAGCAAGGGGGGGAGAGACCCAGTACTTC.

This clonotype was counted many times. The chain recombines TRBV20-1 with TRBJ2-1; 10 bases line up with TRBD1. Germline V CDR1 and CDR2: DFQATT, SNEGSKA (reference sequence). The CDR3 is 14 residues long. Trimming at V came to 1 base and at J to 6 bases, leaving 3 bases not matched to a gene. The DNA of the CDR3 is TGCAGTGCTAGAGCCGGGACAGGGGTCAATGAGCAGTTCTTC. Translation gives CSARAGTGVNEQFF.

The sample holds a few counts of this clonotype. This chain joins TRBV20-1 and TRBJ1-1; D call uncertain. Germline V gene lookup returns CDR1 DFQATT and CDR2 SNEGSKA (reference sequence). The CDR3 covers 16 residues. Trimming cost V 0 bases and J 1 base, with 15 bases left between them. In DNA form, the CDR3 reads TGCAGTGCTAGAGATCCCGGGAAGGGAACGAACACTGAAGCTTTCTTT. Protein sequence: CSARDPGKGTNTEAFF.